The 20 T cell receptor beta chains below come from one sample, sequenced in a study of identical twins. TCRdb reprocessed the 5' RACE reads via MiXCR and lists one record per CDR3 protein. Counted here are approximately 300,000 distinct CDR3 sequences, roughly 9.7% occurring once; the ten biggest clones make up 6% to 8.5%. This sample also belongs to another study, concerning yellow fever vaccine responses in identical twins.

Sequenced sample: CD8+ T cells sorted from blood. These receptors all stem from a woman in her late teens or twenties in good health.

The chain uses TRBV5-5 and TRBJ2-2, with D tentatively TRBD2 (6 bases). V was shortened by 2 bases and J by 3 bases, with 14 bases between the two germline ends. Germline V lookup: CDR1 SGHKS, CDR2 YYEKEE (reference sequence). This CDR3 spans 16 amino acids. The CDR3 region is CASSLMGGSDTGELFF. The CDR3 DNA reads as TGTGCCAGCAGCTTAATGGGGGGTAGCGACACCGGGGAGCTGTTTTTT.

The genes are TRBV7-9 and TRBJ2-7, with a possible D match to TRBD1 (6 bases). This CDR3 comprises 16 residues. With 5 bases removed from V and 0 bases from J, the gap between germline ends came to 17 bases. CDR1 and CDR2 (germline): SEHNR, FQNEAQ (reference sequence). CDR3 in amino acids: CASSALTGTNSYEQYF. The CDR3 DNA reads TGTGCCAGCAGCGCCCTCACCGGGACAAACTCCTACGAGCAGTACTTC.

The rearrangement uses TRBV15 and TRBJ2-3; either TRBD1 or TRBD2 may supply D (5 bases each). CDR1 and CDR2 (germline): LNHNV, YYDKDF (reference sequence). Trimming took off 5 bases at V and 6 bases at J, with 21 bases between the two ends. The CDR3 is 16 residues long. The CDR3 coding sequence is TGTGCCACCAGCGCAAAAGGGGACGGAGGACCGGATACGCAGTATTTT. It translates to CATSAKGDGGPDTQYF.

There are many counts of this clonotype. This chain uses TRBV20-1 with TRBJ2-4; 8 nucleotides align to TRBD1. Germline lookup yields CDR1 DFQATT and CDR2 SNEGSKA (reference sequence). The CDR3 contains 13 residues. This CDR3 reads CSSKQGVGNIQYF. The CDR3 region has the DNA TGCAGCTCAAAACAGGGGGTCGGAAACATTCAGTACTTC.

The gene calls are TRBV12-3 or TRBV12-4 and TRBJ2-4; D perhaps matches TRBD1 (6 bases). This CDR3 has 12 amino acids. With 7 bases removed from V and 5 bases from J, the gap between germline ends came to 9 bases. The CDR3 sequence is CASNGQQNIQYF. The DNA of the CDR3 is TGTGCCAGCAATGGACAGCAAAACATTCAGTACTTC.

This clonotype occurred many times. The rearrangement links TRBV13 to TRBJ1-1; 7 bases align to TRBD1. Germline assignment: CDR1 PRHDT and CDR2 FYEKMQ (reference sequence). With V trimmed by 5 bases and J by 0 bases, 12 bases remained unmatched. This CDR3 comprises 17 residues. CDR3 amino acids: CASSQSGTVGLNTEAFF. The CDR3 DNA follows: TGTGCCAGCAGCCAAAGCGGGACAGTCGGATTGAACACTGAAGCTTTCTTT.

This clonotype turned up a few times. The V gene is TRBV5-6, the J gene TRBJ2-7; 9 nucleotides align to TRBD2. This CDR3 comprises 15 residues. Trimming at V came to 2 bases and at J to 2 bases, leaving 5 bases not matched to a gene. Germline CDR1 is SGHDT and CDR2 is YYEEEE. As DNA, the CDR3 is TGTGCCAGCAGCTTAATGGGACTAGCTCCCTACGAGCAGTACTTC. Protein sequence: CASSLMGLAPYEQYF.

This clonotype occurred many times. CDR3 nucleotide sequence: TGTGCCAGCAGCCAACCGGAGGCTAGCACAGATACGCAGTATTTT. It encodes CASSQPEASTDTQYF. This chain links TRBV7-8 with TRBJ2-3; possibly TRBD2 for D (5 bases). This CDR3 spans 15 amino acids. Germline-derived CDR1 and CDR2 are SGHVS and FQNEAQ. Deletions cut 5 bases from V and 0 bases from J, with 12 bases between.

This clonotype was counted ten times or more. This CDR3 reads CASSLPTSGRDNEQFF. The CDR3, as DNA: TGTGCCAGCAGTCTTCCGACTAGCGGGAGGGACAATGAGCAGTTCTTC. This chain uses TRBV12-3 or TRBV12-4 with TRBJ2-1; 14 nucleotides match TRBD2. Trimming at V came to 5 bases and at J to 5 bases, leaving 5 bases not matched to a gene. This CDR3 is built from 16 residues.

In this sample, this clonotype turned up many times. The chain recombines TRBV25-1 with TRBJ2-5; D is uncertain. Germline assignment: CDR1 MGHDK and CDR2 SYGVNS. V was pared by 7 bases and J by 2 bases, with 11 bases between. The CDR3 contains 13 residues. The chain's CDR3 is CASNLENQETQYF. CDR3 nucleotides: TGTGCCAGCAATTTGGAGAATCAAGAGACCCAGTACTTC.

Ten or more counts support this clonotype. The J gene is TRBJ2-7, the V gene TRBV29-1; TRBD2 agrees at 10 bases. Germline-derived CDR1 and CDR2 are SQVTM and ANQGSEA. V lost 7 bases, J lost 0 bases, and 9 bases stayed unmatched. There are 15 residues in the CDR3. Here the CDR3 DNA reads TGCAGCGCCATACTACTAGCGGGATTCTCCTACGAGCAGTACTTC. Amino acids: CSAILLAGFSYEQYF.

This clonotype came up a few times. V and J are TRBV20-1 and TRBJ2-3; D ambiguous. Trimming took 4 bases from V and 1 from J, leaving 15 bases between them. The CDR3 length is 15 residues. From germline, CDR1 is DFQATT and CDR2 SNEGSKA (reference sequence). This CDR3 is CSANRRPTRTDTQYF. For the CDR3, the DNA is TGCAGTGCTAACCGACGACCAACTCGCACAGATACGCAGTATTTT.

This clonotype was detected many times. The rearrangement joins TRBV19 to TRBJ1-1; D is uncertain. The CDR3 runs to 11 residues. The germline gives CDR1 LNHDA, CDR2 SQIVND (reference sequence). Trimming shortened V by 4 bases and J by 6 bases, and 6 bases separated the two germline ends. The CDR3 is CASSSGPEAFF. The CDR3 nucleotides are TGTGCCAGTAGTAGTGGGCCTGAAGCTTTCTTT.

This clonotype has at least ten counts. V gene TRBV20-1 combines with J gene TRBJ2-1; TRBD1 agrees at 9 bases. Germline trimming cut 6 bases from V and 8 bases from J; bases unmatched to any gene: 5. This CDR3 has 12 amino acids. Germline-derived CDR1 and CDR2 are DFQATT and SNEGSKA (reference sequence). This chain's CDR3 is CSADRGVDEQFF. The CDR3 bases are TGCAGTGCCGACAGGGGGGTCGATGAGCAGTTCTTC.

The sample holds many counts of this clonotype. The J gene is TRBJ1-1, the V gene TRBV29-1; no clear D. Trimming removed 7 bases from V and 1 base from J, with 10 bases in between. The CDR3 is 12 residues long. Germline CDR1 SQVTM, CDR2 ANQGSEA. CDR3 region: CSGLTPNTEAFF. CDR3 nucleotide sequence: TGCAGCGGCCTGACACCGAACACTGAAGCTTTCTTT.

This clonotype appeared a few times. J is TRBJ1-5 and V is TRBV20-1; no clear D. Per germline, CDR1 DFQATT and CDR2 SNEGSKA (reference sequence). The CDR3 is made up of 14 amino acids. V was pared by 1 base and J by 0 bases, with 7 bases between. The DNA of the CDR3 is TGCAGTGCTAGAGCGGGAAATAGCAATCAGCCCCAGCATTTT. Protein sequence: CSARAGNSNQPQHF.

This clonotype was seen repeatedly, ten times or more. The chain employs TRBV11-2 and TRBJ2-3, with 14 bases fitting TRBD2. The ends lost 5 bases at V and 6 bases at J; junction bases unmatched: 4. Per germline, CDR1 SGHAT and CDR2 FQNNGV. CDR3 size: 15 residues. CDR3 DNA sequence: TGTGCCAGCAGCATCCGGACTAGCGGGAGGGATACGCAGTATTTT. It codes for CASSIRTSGRDTQYF.

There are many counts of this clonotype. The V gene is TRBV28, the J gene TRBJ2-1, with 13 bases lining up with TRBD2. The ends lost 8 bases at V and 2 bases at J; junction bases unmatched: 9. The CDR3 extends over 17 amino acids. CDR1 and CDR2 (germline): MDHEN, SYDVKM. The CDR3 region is CASAGTSGERAYNEQFF. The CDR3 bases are TGTGCCAGCGCAGGGACTAGCGGGGAAAGGGCCTACAATGAGCAGTTCTTC.

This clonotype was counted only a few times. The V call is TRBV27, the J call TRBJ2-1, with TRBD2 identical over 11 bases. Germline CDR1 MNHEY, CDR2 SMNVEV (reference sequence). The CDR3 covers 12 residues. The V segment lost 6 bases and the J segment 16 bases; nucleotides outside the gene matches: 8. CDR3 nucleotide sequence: TGTGCCAGCAGCCTACTAGCGGGAGAGGAATTCTTC. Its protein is CASSLLAGEEFF.

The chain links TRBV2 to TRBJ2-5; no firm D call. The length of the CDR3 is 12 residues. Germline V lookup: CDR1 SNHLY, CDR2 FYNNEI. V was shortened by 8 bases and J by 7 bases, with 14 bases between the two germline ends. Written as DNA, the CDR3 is TGTGCCAGCCTCGGCACCCGAGGGACCCAGTACTTC. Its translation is CASLGTRGTQYF. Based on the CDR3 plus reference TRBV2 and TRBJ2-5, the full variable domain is EPEVTQTPSHQVTQMGQEVILRCVPISNHLYFYWYRQILGQKVEFLVSFYNNEISEKSEIFDDQFSVERPDGSNFTLKIRSTKLEDSAMYFCASLGTRGTQYFGPGTRLLVL.